This is a list of T cell receptor beta chains from one sample in a study of blood T cells in healthy people across ages. Each CDR3 protein gets one entry after TCRdb re-called the 5' RACE reads with MiXCR. The table lists 1,500,000 or so distinct CDR3 sequences, 45% to 70% of them singletons. The source material was blood. These receptors came from a man younger than 30 in good health. Both conserved end residues are part of each CDR3. Each record gives: clone size, V gene, J gene, D gene, CDR3 DNA, CDR3 protein. A D gene is named only where the DNA matches it firmly. Only some rows state a clone size, as once, few, many or a class for expanded clones.

abundance: NA
v_gene: TRBV6-5
j_gene: TRBJ1-2
d_gene: NA
CDR3nt: TGTGCCAGCAGTTTGCCGGGACGGGGGGAAAATGGCTACACCTTC
CDR3aa: CASSLPGRGENGYTF

abundance: few
v_gene: TRBV4-1
j_gene: TRBJ2-3
d_gene: NA
CDR3nt: TGCGCCAGCAGCCCCGACTCTAGTTCGGCCGCAGATACGCAGTATTTT
CDR3aa: CASSPDSSSAADTQYF

abundance: once
v_gene: TRBV5-6
j_gene: TRBJ1-4
d_gene: NA
CDR3nt: TGTGCCAGCAGCTTGGGGGACTCCCGCCTTAATGAAAAACTGTTTTTT
CDR3aa: CASSLGDSRLNEKLFF

abundance: NA
v_gene: TRBV15
j_gene: TRBJ2-7
d_gene: NA
CDR3nt: TGTGCCACCAGCAGAGAAACAGGGGGGGGCAGGGAGCAGTACTTC
CDR3aa: CATSRETGGGREQYF

abundance: NA
v_gene: TRBV4-1
j_gene: TRBJ2-7
d_gene: NA
CDR3nt: TGCGCCAGCAGCCAAGCCGGGGCTAGCGCTTCCTACGAGCAGTACTTC
CDR3aa: CASSQAGASASYEQYF

abundance: many
v_gene: TRBV7-9
j_gene: TRBJ2-1
d_gene: NA
CDR3nt: TGTGCCAGCAGCTTAGAGACTAGAAGCAATGAGCAGTTCTTC
CDR3aa: CASSLETRSNEQFF

abundance: NA
v_gene: TRBV4-1
j_gene: TRBJ2-2
d_gene: NA
CDR3nt: TGCGCCAGCAGCCAAGTAAGGAGCGTCCAGGGACTGAGGACCGGGGAGCTGTTTTTT
CDR3aa: CASSQVRSVQGLRTGELFF

abundance: NA
v_gene: TRBV12-3/TRBV12-4
j_gene: TRBJ2-3
d_gene: NA
CDR3nt: TGTGCCAGCAGTTTAGTGGTAGATGCGCAGTATTTT
CDR3aa: CASSLVVDAQYF

abundance: NA
v_gene: TRBV15
j_gene: TRBJ2-1
d_gene: NA
CDR3nt: TGTGCCACCAGCAGAATCTTCGGGGGCGAGCAGTTCTTC
CDR3aa: CATSRIFGGEQFF

abundance: NA
v_gene: TRBV11-2
j_gene: TRBJ2-4
d_gene: TRBD1
CDR3nt: TGTGCCAGCAGCTTAGTCACAGGGGGAAACAAAAACATTCAGTACTTC
CDR3aa: CASSLVTGGNKNIQYF

abundance: NA
v_gene: TRBV14
j_gene: TRBJ2-7
d_gene: TRBD1
CDR3nt: TGTGCCAGCAGCCACGATCGACAGGGCCGGTTTTACGAGCAGTACTTC
CDR3aa: CASSHDRQGRFYEQYF

abundance: NA
v_gene: TRBV5-1
j_gene: TRBJ2-4
d_gene: NA
CDR3nt: TGCGCCAGCAGCCACGACGGGAGTGGCAAAAACATTCAGTACTTC
CDR3aa: CASSHDGSGKNIQYF

abundance: NA
v_gene: TRBV27
j_gene: TRBJ2-7
d_gene: TRBD2
CDR3nt: TGTGCCAGCAGTTTGGGACTAGCGGTGGCCTCGCCCTACGAGCAGTACTTC
CDR3aa: CASSLGLAVASPYEQYF

abundance: once
v_gene: TRBV20-1
j_gene: TRBJ2-1
d_gene: TRBD2
CDR3nt: TGCAGTGCTAGATCCTCTAGCGGGAGAGATGAGCAGTTCTTC
CDR3aa: CSARSSSGRDEQFF

abundance: NA
v_gene: TRBV20-1
j_gene: TRBJ2-7
d_gene: NA
CDR3nt: TGCAGTGCTAGGCCACGGGGATCGGGGGAGCAGTACTTC
CDR3aa: CSARPRGSGEQYF

abundance: NA
v_gene: TRBV20-1
j_gene: TRBJ1-2
d_gene: NA
CDR3nt: TGCAGTGCTAGGGGCGGAAGGGGGGCTATGGACTATGGCTACACCTTC
CDR3aa: CSARGGRGAMDYGYTF

abundance: NA
v_gene: TRBV25-1
j_gene: TRBJ2-1
d_gene: NA
CDR3nt: TGTGCCAGCAGTGCCTTGGGACCCGACAATGAGCAGTTCTTC
CDR3aa: CASSALGPDNEQFF

abundance: NA
v_gene: TRBV20-1
j_gene: TRBJ2-1
d_gene: NA
CDR3nt: TGCAGTGCTTCGGCGGGCCAAACGGCCTACAATGAGCAGTTCTTC
CDR3aa: CSASAGQTAYNEQFF

abundance: NA
v_gene: TRBV7-9
j_gene: TRBJ2-6
d_gene: NA
CDR3nt: TGTACCAGCACAGATTCTGGGGCCAACGTCCTGACTTTC
CDR3aa: CTSTDSGANVLTF

abundance: NA
v_gene: TRBV4-2
j_gene: TRBJ2-1
d_gene: TRBD2
CDR3nt: TGTGCCAGCAGCCTACTAGCGGGGGATTTAAATGAGCAGTTCTTC
CDR3aa: CASSLLAGDLNEQFF

abundance: once
v_gene: TRBV12-5
j_gene: TRBJ2-7
d_gene: NA
CDR3nt: TGTGCTAGTGGTTTGGTCCTTTCCGGCCGGTCCTACGAGCAGTACTTC
CDR3aa: CASGLVLSGRSYEQYF

abundance: few
v_gene: TRBV29-1
j_gene: TRBJ2-3
d_gene: NA
CDR3nt: TGCAGCGTTGAATGGGTGGGAACAGATACGCAGTATTTT
CDR3aa: CSVEWVGTDTQYF

abundance: few
v_gene: TRBV12-3/TRBV12-4
j_gene: TRBJ2-7
d_gene: NA
CDR3nt: TGTGCCAGCAGTTTCGCCGGGACCCACCAATATCCGGGCGAGCAGTACTTC
CDR3aa: CASSFAGTHQYPGEQYF

abundance: NA
v_gene: TRBV28
j_gene: TRBJ1-5
d_gene: TRBD1
CDR3nt: TGTGCCAGCAGGGAGACAGGGGGTGGCAATCAGCCCCAGCATTTT
CDR3aa: CASRETGGGNQPQHF

abundance: once
v_gene: TRBV27
j_gene: TRBJ2-7
d_gene: TRBD2
CDR3nt: TGTGCCAGCAGTTGGGCGGGGGAGACCTACGAGCAGTACTTC
CDR3aa: CASSWAGETYEQYF

abundance: NA
v_gene: TRBV4-2
j_gene: TRBJ1-2
d_gene: NA
CDR3nt: TGTGCCAGCAGCCAAGACGGGCAGGGAAACTATGGCTACACCTTC
CDR3aa: CASSQDGQGNYGYTF

abundance: few
v_gene: TRBV29-1
j_gene: TRBJ2-7
d_gene: NA
CDR3nt: TGCAGCGTTGAAGATCAGGCCATTCTACGAAGGCAGTACTTC
CDR3aa: CSVEDQAILRRQYF

abundance: NA
v_gene: TRBV27
j_gene: TRBJ2-7
d_gene: TRBD1
CDR3nt: TGTGCCAGCAGACAACAGGGGAACGAGCAGTACTTC
CDR3aa: CASRQQGNEQYF

abundance: NA
v_gene: TRBV6-2/TRBV6-3
j_gene: TRBJ2-3
d_gene: NA
CDR3nt: TGTGCCAGTGGGGACTCCCTCACAGATACGCAGTATTTT
CDR3aa: CASGDSLTDTQYF

abundance: once
v_gene: TRBV19
j_gene: TRBJ1-2
d_gene: TRBD1
CDR3nt: TGTGCCAGTAGTATCCGAGCGGGACAGGGGAGCGGCTACACCTTC
CDR3aa: CASSIRAGQGSGYTF

abundance: once
v_gene: TRBV5-1
j_gene: TRBJ2-3
d_gene: NA
CDR3nt: TGCGCCAGCAGCCTGTGGGATACAAGCACAGATACGCAGTATTTT
CDR3aa: CASSLWDTSTDTQYF

abundance: NA
v_gene: TRBV5-6
j_gene: TRBJ2-5
d_gene: NA
CDR3nt: TGTGCCAGCAGCCGAGGGTCTACCCTCCGGCAGTACTTC
CDR3aa: CASSRGSTLRQYF

abundance: NA
v_gene: TRBV20-1
j_gene: TRBJ1-6
d_gene: NA
CDR3nt: TGCAGTGCTAGAGATCGACGGTCACCCCTCCACTTT
CDR3aa: CSARDRRSPLHF

abundance: NA
v_gene: TRBV29-1
j_gene: TRBJ2-4
d_gene: NA
CDR3nt: TGCAGCGTTGAATGGCAGGGAAACATTCAGTACTTC
CDR3aa: CSVEWQGNIQYF

abundance: NA
v_gene: TRBV20-1
j_gene: TRBJ1-1
d_gene: NA
CDR3nt: TGCAGTGCTACCTTGGGGGTATTCTCTCAAGCTTTCTTT
CDR3aa: CSATLGVFSQAFF

abundance: NA
v_gene: TRBV14
j_gene: TRBJ2-7
d_gene: TRBD2
CDR3nt: TGTGCCAGCAGCCTAAACGGACTAGCCCGCGAGCAGTACTTC
CDR3aa: CASSLNGLAREQYF

abundance: NA
v_gene: TRBV12-3/TRBV12-4
j_gene: TRBJ1-6
d_gene: TRBD1
CDR3nt: TGTGCCAGCACCACCATGCAGGGGGCACCCCTCCACTTT
CDR3aa: CASTTMQGAPLHF

abundance: few
v_gene: TRBV25-1
j_gene: TRBJ1-6
d_gene: NA
CDR3nt: TGTGCCAGCAGTGAGGCAGCTATCGCTTCACCCCTCCACTTT
CDR3aa: CASSEAAIASPLHF

abundance: once
v_gene: TRBV5-5
j_gene: TRBJ2-5
d_gene: NA
CDR3nt: TGTGCCAGCACCATCGGGCGTCGAGGGTTGTACCAAGAGACCCAGTACTTC
CDR3aa: CASTIGRRGLYQETQYF

abundance: NA
v_gene: TRBV6-2/TRBV6-3
j_gene: TRBJ2-6
d_gene: TRBD1
CDR3nt: TGTGCCAGCAAACAGGGGGTTACTTCTGGGGCCAACGTCCTGACTTTC
CDR3aa: CASKQGVTSGANVLTF

abundance: NA
v_gene: TRBV14
j_gene: TRBJ1-2
d_gene: NA
CDR3nt: TGTGCCAGCAGCCAGGATAGAGGACCTTTATTCTATGGCTACACCTTC
CDR3aa: CASSQDRGPLFYGYTF

abundance: few
v_gene: TRBV6-1
j_gene: TRBJ2-1
d_gene: TRBD1
CDR3nt: TGTGCCAGCAGTGCCACCGGGACAGGTGGGAATGAGCAGTTCTTC
CDR3aa: CASSATGTGGNEQFF

abundance: NA
v_gene: TRBV9
j_gene: TRBJ2-7
d_gene: NA
CDR3nt: TGTGCCAGCAGCGTAGGTCGGACCGACGAGCAGTACTTC
CDR3aa: CASSVGRTDEQYF

abundance: NA
v_gene: TRBV7-2
j_gene: TRBJ2-7
d_gene: TRBD1
CDR3nt: TGTGCCAGTAGCTTAGGGGCCCCCGGGACAGGGACCTACGAGCAGTACTTC
CDR3aa: CASSLGAPGTGTYEQYF

abundance: few
v_gene: TRBV7-9
j_gene: TRBJ2-3
d_gene: NA
CDR3nt: TGTGCCAGCAGCTTAGATATCGGGAGATCCAGCACAGATACGCAGTATTTT
CDR3aa: CASSLDIGRSSTDTQYF

abundance: few
v_gene: TRBV29-1
j_gene: TRBJ2-3
d_gene: NA
CDR3nt: TGCAGCGCCCGGGCGAAGGGTGCTACGCAGTATTTT
CDR3aa: CSARAKGATQYF

abundance: NA
v_gene: TRBV27
j_gene: TRBJ2-1
d_gene: TRBD1
CDR3nt: TGTGCCAGCAGTGACCCACTGGGGACAGGGGGTTACAATGAGCAGTTCTTC
CDR3aa: CASSDPLGTGGYNEQFF

abundance: NA
v_gene: TRBV6-5
j_gene: TRBJ1-4
d_gene: NA
CDR3nt: TGTGCCAGCAGTTCCAACCCGGGAAGGGATGAAAAACTGTTTTTT
CDR3aa: CASSSNPGRDEKLFF

abundance: NA
v_gene: TRBV2
j_gene: TRBJ2-3
d_gene: NA
CDR3nt: TGTGCCAGCCGGCCGGCTAGCCTCACAGATACGCAGTATTTT
CDR3aa: CASRPASLTDTQYF

abundance: NA
v_gene: TRBV4-3
j_gene: TRBJ1-2
d_gene: NA
CDR3nt: TGCGCCAGCAGCCAAGTTGGAACAGCTACCTATGGCTACACCTTC
CDR3aa: CASSQVGTATYGYTF

abundance: few
v_gene: TRBV7-9
j_gene: TRBJ2-1
d_gene: TRBD2
CDR3nt: TGTGCCAGCAGCGACTCTAGCGGTGAGCAGTTCTTC
CDR3aa: CASSDSSGEQFF

abundance: NA
v_gene: TRBV6-5
j_gene: TRBJ2-1
d_gene: NA
CDR3nt: TGTGCCAGCAGCACCGACCGGCTAGACTCCGCCGAGCAGTTCTTC
CDR3aa: CASSTDRLDSAEQFF

abundance: few
v_gene: TRBV5-1
j_gene: TRBJ2-3
d_gene: TRBD1
CDR3nt: TGTGCCAGCTCCCCGGGACAGGGCTACACAGATACGCAGTATTTT
CDR3aa: CASSPGQGYTDTQYF

abundance: few
v_gene: TRBV7-9
j_gene: TRBJ2-7
d_gene: NA
CDR3nt: TGTGCCAGCAGCCGGTATCCGACAGGACTATTCTACGAGCAGTACTTC
CDR3aa: CASSRYPTGLFYEQYF

abundance: NA
v_gene: TRBV6-1
j_gene: TRBJ2-7
d_gene: TRBD2
CDR3nt: TGTGCCAGCCGGGAGGTTCCCTTGGGCGAGCAGTACTTC
CDR3aa: CASREVPLGEQYF

abundance: few
v_gene: TRBV7-2
j_gene: TRBJ2-7
d_gene: TRBD1
CDR3nt: TGTGCCAGCAGCTTTGAGACAGGGGGAATCTACGAGCAGTACTTC
CDR3aa: CASSFETGGIYEQYF

abundance: NA
v_gene: TRBV2
j_gene: TRBJ2-3
d_gene: TRBD1
CDR3nt: TGTGCCAGCAGTGTGGACAGGGGAGGCACAGATACGCAGTATTTT
CDR3aa: CASSVDRGGTDTQYF

abundance: few
v_gene: TRBV7-9
j_gene: TRBJ2-7
d_gene: TRBD1
CDR3nt: TGTGCCAGCAGCCTGGGACAGGGGGCTTCGGACGAGCAGTACTTC
CDR3aa: CASSLGQGASDEQYF

abundance: NA
v_gene: TRBV4-1
j_gene: TRBJ2-2
d_gene: NA
CDR3nt: TGCGCCAGCAGCCAAGAGGTGGGGAGGTCCGGGGAGCTGTTTTTT
CDR3aa: CASSQEVGRSGELFF